This entry lists 14 T cell receptor beta chains sequenced from one sample in a study of cytomegalovirus exposure and HLA in healthy donors. PCR amplification relied on 60 Vbeta primers (plus 13 Jbeta primers). Method: immunoSEQ multiplex PCR; TCRdb's copy keeps in-frame clones and lacks some. The sample shows some 160,000 clones, around 84% of them seen only once. Sequencing was carried out using PBMCs. These receptor sequences come from a boy between 2 and 10 years old in good health and CMV-seronegative.

The chain uses TRBV4-2 and TRBJ2-1; TRBD1 is a possible D gene (5 bases). V was shortened by 1 base and J by 0 bases, with 16 bases between the two germline ends. This CDR3 comprises 18 residues. Germline values: CDR1 LGHNA, CDR2 YNFKEQ. CDR3 coding DNA: TGTGCCAGCAGCCAAGTCCAGGCAAGGGGCAGCTCCTACAATGAGCAGTTCTTC. Translation gives CASSQVQARGSSYNEQFF.

This chain links TRBV19 with TRBJ1-5; 8 bases map to TRBD1. Per germline, CDR1 LNHDA and CDR2 SQIVND (reference sequence). CDR3 length equals 15 residues. Trimming removed 1 base from V and 7 bases from J; junction bases left unmatched: 6. DNA for the CDR3: TGTGCCAGTAGTATAGTTCAGGGGGCAGGACAGCCCCAGCATTTT. As protein: CASSIVQGAGQPQHF. The full variable domain, completed using reference TRBV19 and TRBJ1-5, is DGGITQSPKYLFRKEGQNVTLSCEQNLNHDAMYWYRQDPGQGLRLIYYSQIVNDFQKGDIAEGYSVSREKKESFPLTVTSAQKNPTAFYLCASSIVQGAGQPQHFGDGTRLSIL.

This clone appeared a single time. The V gene is TRBV11-3, the J gene TRBJ2-3; 10 bases align to TRBD2. Germline assignment: CDR1 SGHNT and CDR2 YENEEA. There are 18 residues in the CDR3. With 3 bases clipped from V and 2 bases from J, the junction kept 11 bases outside the gene matches. The CDR3 spells CASSLGGRLAGATDTQYF. In DNA form, the CDR3 reads TGTGCCAGCAGCTTGGGGGGAAGACTAGCGGGCGCCACAGATACGCAGTATTTT.

This clone was observed a handful of times. This sequence joins TRBV7-3 and TRBJ2-1, with D possibly matching TRBD2 (5 bases). This CDR3 has 13 amino acids. Trimming removed 3 bases from V and 9 bases from J, with 12 bases in between. Germline V CDR1 and CDR2: SGHTA, FQGTGA. The CDR3 is CASSFTGISEQFF. In DNA, the CDR3 is TGTGCCAGCAGCTTTACGGGGATCTCTGAGCAGTTCTTC.

The chain recombines TRBV6-6 with TRBJ1-6; TRBD1 aligns across 8 bases. The CDR3 is made up of 16 amino acids. The trim removed 5 bases at V and 7 bases at J, leaving 10 bases unmatched. The germline CDR1 and CDR2 sequences are MNHNY and SVGAGI (reference sequence). The CDR3 loop is CASSRGGDRTNSPLHF. CDR3 DNA sequence: TGTGCCAGCAGTAGAGGGGGGGACAGGACGAATTCACCCCTCCACTTT.

V usage is TRBV10-2 and J usage is TRBJ2-7; TRBD2 aligns across 9 bases. The CDR3 length is 14 residues. V gave up 7 bases and J gave up 3 bases; unmatched junction bases: 7. The V gene's germline CDR1 is WSHSY and CDR2 SAAADI. CDR3 residues: CASTIAGVLYEQYF. In nucleotides, the CDR3 is TGCGCCAGCACCATAGCGGGAGTTCTCTACGAGCAGTACTTC.

This chain links TRBV7-9 with TRBJ2-7; possible D gene TRBD1, 6 bases. In germline, CDR1 is SEHNR, CDR2 FQNEAQ (reference sequence). There are 16 residues in the CDR3. V shed 5 bases and J shed 6 bases, with 23 bases lying between them. CDR3 sequence (DNA): TGTGCCAGCAGCCCCGTGAGGGGGAAAGTTGAGTCCGAGCAGTACTTC. Its protein is CASSPVRGKVESEQYF. Drawing the rest from reference TRBV7-9 and TRBJ2-7, the complete variable domain is DTGVSQNPRHKITKRGQNVTFRCDPISEHNRLYWYRQTLGQGPEFLTYFQNEAQLEKSRLLSDRFSAERPKGSFSTLEIQRTEQGDSAMYLCASSPVRGKVESEQYFGPGTRLTVT.

The V gene is TRBV5-8, the J gene TRBJ1-1, with D maybe TRBD1 (5 bases). Trimming shortened V by 2 bases and J by 1 base, and 15 bases separated the two germline ends. CDR3 length: 16 residues. Germline assignment: CDR1 SGHTS and CDR2 YDEGEE. The CDR3 region is CASSLSGIGSNTEAFF. DNA of the CDR3: TGTGCCAGCAGCTTATCAGGGATTGGTTCGAACACTGAAGCTTTCTTT.

This chain uses TRBV6-4 with TRBJ1-5; 8 bases fit TRBD1. The CDR3 sequence is 15 residues long. The V gene's germline CDR1 is MRHNA and CDR2 SNTAGT. Losses at the gene ends were 0 bases for V and 2 bases for J; bases not matched to a gene: 0. The CDR3 DNA is TGTGCCAGCAGTGACTCGACAGGGGGCAATCAGCCCCAGCATTTT. Translating it yields CASSDSTGGNQPQHF.

This clone was seen more than once but under ten times. The rearrangement uses TRBV10-1 and TRBJ2-1; perhaps TRBD1 as D (5 bases). This CDR3 contains 10 residues. CDR1 is WNHNN and CDR2 is SYGVQD in the germline V gene (reference sequence). V was shortened by 8 bases and J by 9 bases, with 8 bases between the two germline ends. The CDR3 region is CASGDSEQFF. The CDR3 coding sequence is TGCGCCAGCGGCGACAGTGAGCAGTTCTTC.

J is TRBJ1-1 and V is TRBV13; D is possibly TRBD1 (5 bases). Germline CDR1 is PRHDT and CDR2 is FYEKMQ (reference sequence). The CDR3 is 13 residues long. V lost 2 bases and J lost 8, with 12 bases in between. The CDR3 region has the DNA TGTGCCAGCAGCTTAAGGTCAGGGTGGGAAGCTTTCTTT. Its translation is CASSLRSGWEAFF.

V usage is TRBV6-1 and J usage is TRBJ2-3; unclear D gene. In germline, CDR1 is MNHNS, CDR2 SASEGT. The CDR3 has 16 residues. V dropped 2 bases and J dropped 0 bases, with 12 bases sitting between them. CDR3 coding DNA: TGTGCCAGCAGTGAACTGTCAGAATTTAGCACAGATACGCAGTATTTT. This codes for CASSELSEFSTDTQYF.

The gene calls are TRBV7-2 and TRBJ2-5; TRBD2 matches 7 bases. Germline V gene lookup returns CDR1 SGHTA and CDR2 FQGNSA. This CDR3 region has 16 residues. V lost 2 bases and J lost 5; bases outside the gene matches: 11. CDR3 residues: CASSLTGGRNGETQYF. Written as DNA, the CDR3 is TGTGCCAGCAGCTTAACGGGGGGACGCAATGGGGAGACCCAGTACTTC.

Only a few counts were recorded for this clone. The genes are TRBV6-5 and TRBJ2-7; weak D call: TRBD2 (6 bases). The CDR3 length is 13 residues. The V gene lost 6 bases and the J gene lost 3 bases, with 12 bases spanning the gap. The V gene's germline CDR1 is MNHEY and CDR2 SVGAGI. For the CDR3, the DNA is TGTGCCAGCAGGTCCAGCGGGCGCTACGAGCAGTACTTC. Translation gives CASRSSGRYEQYF.